Listed below are T cell receptor beta chains from one sample, sequenced in a study of cytotoxic CD8 clonotypes in ibrutinib-treated CLL. TCRdb keeps only in-frame clones here, not all; method: immunoSEQ multiplex PCR. Among over 150,000 clones listed, approximately 80% were seen once. The source was PBMCs, collected after 12 months of ibrutinib treatment. The receptors were gathered from a human donor with chronic lymphocytic leukemia. The CDR3 runs from the conserved cysteine through the conserved F or W. Fields, in order: clone size, V gene, D gene, J gene, CDR3 protein, CDR3 DNA. D genes are given only for firm matches. Size values are once, few and many counts, or a class for expanded clones, and some rows have none.

>.|TRBV5-1|TRBD1|TRBJ2-1
CASSFLPDRGADNEQFF
TGCGCCAGCAGCTTTCTCCCTGACAGGGGGGCCGACAATGAGCAGTTCTTC
>few|TRBV7-2|.|TRBJ1-3
CASSLGGPPSGNTIYF
TGTGCCAGCAGCTTAGGAGGGCCGCCCTCTGGAAACACCATATATTTT
>.|TRBV4-3|.|TRBJ2-3
CASSQDPTSTDTQYF
TGCGCCAGCAGCCAAGATCCGACTAGCACAGATACGCAGTATTTT
>many|TRBV5-8|.|TRBJ2-5
CASSLARPGAETQYF
TGTGCCAGCAGCTTGGCCCGCCCAGGGGCGGAGACCCAGTACTTC
>few|TRBV2|.|TRBJ2-1
CASSVVSYEQFF
TGTGCCAGCTCGGTTGTCTCTTATGAGCAGTTCTTC
>.|TRBV29-1|TRBD2|TRBJ2-2
CSPGSGGGSCGAGELFF
TGCAGCCCCGGGTCCGGGGGGGGGAGCTGCGGTGCCGGGGAGCTGTTTTTT
>.|TRBV5-1|.|TRBJ1-3
CASSPEGVTGNTIYF
TGCGCCAGCAGCCCCGAGGGGGTGACTGGAAACACCATATATTTT
>.|TRBV18|TRBD2|TRBJ2-7
CASSPGLASTGYF
TGTGCCAGCTCACCGGGACTAGCGTCAACCGGATACTTC
>.|TRBV29-1|TRBD1|TRBJ2-7
CSVTMGQGAYEQYF
TGCAGCGTCACCATGGGACAGGGGGCGTACGAGCAGTACTTC
>.|TRBV4-1|.|TRBJ2-1
CASSPGLLRWNEQFF
TGCGCCAGCAGCCCGGGACTTCTGAGGTGGAATGAGCAGTTCTTC
>.|TRBV28|.|TRBJ1-1
CASSLKRTEAFF
TGTGCCAGCAGTTTAAAGAGGACTGAAGCTTTCTTT
>.|TRBV18|.|TRBJ2-1
CASSPGAYNEQFF
TGTGCCAGCTCACCAGGGGCCTACAATGAGCAGTTCTTC
>.|TRBV6-5|TRBD2|TRBJ2-7
CASSYSPSGRAYEQYF
TGTGCCAGCAGTTACTCCCCTAGCGGGAGGGCCTACGAGCAGTACTTC
>.|TRBV6-5|TRBD1|TRBJ2-2
CASRRGQVETGELFF
TGTGCCAGCAGAAGGGGACAGGTGGAAACCGGGGAGCTGTTTTTT
>.|TRBV19|.|TRBJ2-3
CASNAGAADTQYF
TGTGCCAGTAACGCAGGGGCGGCAGATACGCAGTATTTT
>.|TRBV10-3|.|TRBJ1-1
CAISESKSTEAFF
TGTGCCATCAGTGAGTCGAAGAGTACTGAAGCTTTCTTT
>.|TRBV7-9|.|TRBJ2-3
CASILTAGRTDTQYF
TGTGCCAGCATCCTTACCGCGGGACGCACAGATACGCAGTATTTT
>.|TRBV5-1|TRBD2|TRBJ2-5
CASSNTPAGGGETQYF
TGCGCCAGCAGCAACACCCCAGCGGGGGGGGGAGAGACCCAGTACTTC
>.|TRBV27|.|TRBJ1-5
CASSGGGNQPQHF
TGTGCCAGCTCTGGAGGAGGGAATCAGCCCCAGCATTTT
>.|TRBV19|.|TRBJ1-5
CATKGQLGLFSNQPQHF
TGTGCCACCAAAGGACAGTTAGGGTTATTCAGCAATCAGCCCCAGCATTTT
>.|TRBV4-1|.|TRBJ2-4
CASSQETASWAKNIQYF
TGCGCCAGCAGCCAAGAGACGGCCTCTTGGGCCAAAAACATTCAGTACTTC
>few|TRBV2|TRBD1|TRBJ1-5
CASSGLTGGDQPQHF
TGTGCCAGCAGCGGACTGACAGGGGGCGATCAGCCCCAGCATTTT
>.|TRBV28|.|TRBJ2-3
CASTRRTDTQYF
TGTGCCAGCACCCGTCGGACAGATACGCAGTATTTT
>once|TRBV19|.|TRBJ2-1
CASSIESMRLVNEQFF
TGTGCCAGTAGTATAGAATCGATGAGGCTAGTCAATGAGCAGTTCTTC
>.|TRBV5-4|TRBD2|TRBJ2-3
CASSSSGSGDTQYF
TGTGCCAGCAGCTCTAGCGGGTCTGGGGATACGCAGTATTTT
>.|TRBV30|.|TRBJ1-2
CAWSGYYGYTF
TGTGCCTGGAGTGGATACTATGGCTACACCTTC
>.|TRBV27|.|TRBJ2-2
CASSSPGRLRGSTGELFF
TGTGCCAGCAGTTCCCCGGGACGGCTAAGGGGGAGCACCGGGGAGCTGTTTTTT
>.|TRBV28|TRBD2|TRBJ2-3
CASSPGRETQYF
TGTGCCAGCAGTCCAGGGAGGGAGACGCAGTATTTT
>.|TRBV4-1|.|TRBJ2-3
CASSQKGTSDTDTQYF
TGCGCCAGCAGCCAAAAGGGCACCTCGGACACAGATACGCAGTATTTT
>few|TRBV7-2|.|TRBJ1-2
CASSFLPTGQSFYGYTF
TGTGCCAGCAGCTTTCTTCCCACCGGGCAGTCGTTCTATGGCTACACCTTC
>.|TRBV28|TRBD2|TRBJ2-5
CASRSGRGWETQYF
TGTGCCAGCCGTAGTGGGAGGGGATGGGAGACCCAGTACTTC
>.|TRBV10-3|.|TRBJ2-2
CAISESGATNTGELFF
TGTGCCATCAGTGAGTCTGGGGCAACGAACACCGGGGAGCTGTTTTTT
>.|TRBV11-2|.|TRBJ2-5
CASSLPDYRLGQETQYF
TGTGCCAGCAGCCTCCCGGACTACCGATTGGGGCAAGAGACCCAGTACTTC
>.|TRBV6-1|.|TRBJ2-1
CASSEGLNNEQFF
TGTGCCAGCAGTGAAGGGCTGAACAATGAGCAGTTCTTC
>.|TRBV14|TRBD2|TRBJ2-7
CASSQGTSAHYEQYF
TGTGCCAGCAGCCAAGGGACTAGCGCCCACTACGAGCAGTACTTC
>.|TRBV11-2|.|TRBJ1-1
CASSLDRLTLQAFF
TGTGCCAGCAGCTTAGATCGGCTAACACTTCAAGCTTTCTTT